These 6 T cell receptor beta chains came from one sample sequenced in a study of immune evolution from preneoplasia to lung adenocarcinoma. Profiled with immunoSEQ multiplex PCR; TCRdb holds only in-frame clones, not every one. The sample consists of 4,000 to 5,500 clones, less than 80% of them appearing once. The sequenced sample consisted of FFPE minimally invasive lung adenocarcinoma tissue. The source is a person between 50 and 70 years old with lung adenocarcinoma.

This clone was seen a handful of times. This rearrangement joins TRBV4-3 to TRBJ2-7; 7 bases match TRBD2. The V gene's germline CDR1 is LGHNA and CDR2 YSLEER. The CDR3 spans 15 residues. Germline trimming cut 0 bases from V and 0 bases from J; bases unmatched to any gene: 2. CDR3 sequence (DNA): TGCGCCAGCAGCCAAGACACTAGCGACTCCTACGAGCAGTACTTC. Its translation: CASSQDTSDSYEQYF.

The CDR3 protein is CASSPRWGTTAETQYF. The CDR3 coding sequence is TGTGCCAGCAGCCCCCGGTGGGGGACCACCGCAGAGACCCAGTACTTC. This chain joins TRBV11-2 and TRBJ2-5; either TRBD1 or TRBD2 may fit D (5 bases each). The CDR3 length is 16 residues. CDR1 is SGHAT and CDR2 is FQNNGV in the germline V gene. V was clipped by 5 bases and J by 4 bases, with 20 bases between them.

The chain has TRBV9 and TRBJ1-5; perhaps TRBD1 as D (5 bases). V was trimmed by 3 bases and J by 1 base, leaving 14 bases between them. The germline V gene has CDR1 SGDLS and CDR2 YYNGEE. The CDR3 loop spans 16 amino acids. The CDR3 here is CASSGGGPMSNQPQHF. The CDR3 coding sequence is TGTGCCAGCAGCGGGGGCGGGCCTATGAGCAATCAGCCCCAGCATTTT.

The sample holds a few counts of this clone. The chain combines TRBV6-6 with TRBJ2-7; 7 nucleotides agree with TRBD2. The CDR3 sequence is 14 residues long. From germline, CDR1 is MNHNY and CDR2 SVGAGI (reference sequence). The trim removed 2 bases at V and 3 bases at J, leaving 4 bases unmatched. As DNA, the CDR3 is TGTGCCAGCAGTTACCCGGGACTAAACTACGAGCAGTACTTC. Encoded protein: CASSYPGLNYEQYF.

This chain connects TRBV30 to TRBJ1-5; TRBD1 agrees at 7 bases. V lost 1 base to trimming and J lost 4 bases; unmatched junction nucleotides: 4. The germline V gene has CDR1 GTSNPN and CDR2 SVGIG (reference sequence). The CDR3 extends over 14 amino acids. The CDR3 region is CAWSAGTVNQPQHF. Written as DNA, the CDR3 is TGTGCCTGGAGTGCTGGGACAGTTAATCAGCCCCAGCATTTT.

This clone was seen a single time. This sequence joins TRBV7-2 and TRBJ2-3; unclear D gene. The CDR3 is 14 residues long. CDR1 is SGHTA and CDR2 is FQGNSA in the germline V gene. Trimming removed 0 bases from V and 0 bases from J, with 4 bases in between. CDR3 region: CASSLASSTDTQYF. The CDR3 nucleotides are TGTGCCAGCAGCTTAGCCAGTAGCACAGATACGCAGTATTTT.